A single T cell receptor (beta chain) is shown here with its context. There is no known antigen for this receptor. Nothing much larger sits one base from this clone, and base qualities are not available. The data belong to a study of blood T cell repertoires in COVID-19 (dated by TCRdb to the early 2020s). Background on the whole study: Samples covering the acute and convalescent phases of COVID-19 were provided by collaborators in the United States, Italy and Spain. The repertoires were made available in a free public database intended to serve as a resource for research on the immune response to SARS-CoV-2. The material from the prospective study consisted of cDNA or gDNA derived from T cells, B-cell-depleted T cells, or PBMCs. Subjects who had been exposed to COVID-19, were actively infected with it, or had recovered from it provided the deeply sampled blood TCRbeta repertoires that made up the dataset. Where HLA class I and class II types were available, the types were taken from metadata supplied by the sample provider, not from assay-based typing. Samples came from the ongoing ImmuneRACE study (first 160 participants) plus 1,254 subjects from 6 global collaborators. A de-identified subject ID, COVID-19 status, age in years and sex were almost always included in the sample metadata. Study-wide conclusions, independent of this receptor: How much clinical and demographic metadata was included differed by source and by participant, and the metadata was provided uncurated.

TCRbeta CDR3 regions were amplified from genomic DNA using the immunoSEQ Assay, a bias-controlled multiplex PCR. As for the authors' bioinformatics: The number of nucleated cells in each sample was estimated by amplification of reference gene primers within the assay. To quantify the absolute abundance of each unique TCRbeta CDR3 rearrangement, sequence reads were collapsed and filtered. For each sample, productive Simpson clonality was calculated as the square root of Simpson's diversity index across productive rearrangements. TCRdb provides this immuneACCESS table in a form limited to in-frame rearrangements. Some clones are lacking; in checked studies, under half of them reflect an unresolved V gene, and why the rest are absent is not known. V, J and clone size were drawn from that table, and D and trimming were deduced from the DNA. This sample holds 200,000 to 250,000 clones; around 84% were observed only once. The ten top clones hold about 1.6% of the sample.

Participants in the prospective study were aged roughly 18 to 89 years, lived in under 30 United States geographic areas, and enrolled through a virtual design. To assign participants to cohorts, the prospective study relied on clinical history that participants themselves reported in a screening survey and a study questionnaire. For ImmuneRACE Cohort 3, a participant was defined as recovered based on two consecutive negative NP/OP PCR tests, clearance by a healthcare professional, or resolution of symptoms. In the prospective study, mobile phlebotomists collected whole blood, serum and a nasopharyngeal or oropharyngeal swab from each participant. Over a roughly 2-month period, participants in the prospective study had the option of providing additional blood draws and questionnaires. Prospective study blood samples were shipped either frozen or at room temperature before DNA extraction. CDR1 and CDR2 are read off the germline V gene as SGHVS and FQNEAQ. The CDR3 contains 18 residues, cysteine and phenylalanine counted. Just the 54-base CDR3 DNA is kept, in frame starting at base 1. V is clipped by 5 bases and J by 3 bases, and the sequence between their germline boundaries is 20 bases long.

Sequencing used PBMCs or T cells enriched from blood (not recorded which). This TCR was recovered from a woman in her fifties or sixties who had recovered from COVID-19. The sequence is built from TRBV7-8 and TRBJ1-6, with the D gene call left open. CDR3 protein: CASSRGLRAGIYNSPLHF. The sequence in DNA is TGTGCCAGCAGCCGAGGACTGCGGGCGGGAATCTATAATTCACCCCTCCACTTT.